A single sample is the source of the 29 T cell receptor beta chains below, sequenced in a study of T cell responses to AZD1222 COVID-19 vaccine. Repertoires were generated with immunoSEQ multiplex PCR, while TCRdb's copy carries only in-frame clones and drops some. The sample includes about 140,000 clones, 80% to 95% of them seen just once. Sequencing used peripheral blood, obtained 28 days after the second AZD1222 dose. The origin of the receptors is an adult who received the AZD1222 COVID-19 vaccine.

The chain employs TRBV6-5 and TRBJ1-2; TRBD1 aligns across 8 bases. Germline V gene data show CDR1 as MNHEY and CDR2 as SVGAGI. The CDR3 extends over 15 amino acids. V lost 7 bases and J lost 0; bases outside the gene matches: 7. CDR3 amino acids: CASTPLTGANYGYTF. Here the CDR3 DNA reads TGTGCCAGCACCCCCCTGACAGGGGCTAACTATGGCTACACCTTC.

The chain uses TRBV5-4 and TRBJ2-3; TRBD2 agrees at 8 bases. Germline trimming cut 0 bases from V and 2 bases from J; bases unmatched to any gene: 5. The CDR3 consists of 16 residues. Per germline, CDR1 SGHNT and CDR2 YYREEE (reference sequence). The CDR3, as DNA: TGTGCCAGCAGCTTGGTGCGGGGGGACACCACAGATACGCAGTATTTT. Translating it yields CASSLVRGDTTDTQYF.

This chain joins TRBV7-3 and TRBJ2-5, with TRBD1 matching over 11 bases. Germline CDR1 and CDR2: SGHTA and FQGTGA. V shed 5 bases and J 1 base; nucleotides not matched to a gene: 3. This CDR3 is 15 amino acids long. CDR3 sequence reads: CASSPDRGPQETQYF. CDR3 coding DNA: TGTGCCAGCAGCCCGGACAGGGGGCCCCAAGAGACCCAGTACTTC.

CDR3 DNA: TGTGCCAGCAGCTCCCCTGATATGGATGAGCAGTTCTTC. Encoded protein: CASSSPDMDEQFF. The V call is TRBV7-2, the J call TRBJ2-1; D not certain. The CDR3 spans 13 residues. Germline V gives CDR1 SGHTA, CDR2 FQGNSA. The V and J ends lost 4 bases and 8 bases respectively, with 12 bases between them.

The V and J genes are TRBV7-3 and TRBJ2-7; 7 bases are a match to TRBD1. Germline V lookup: CDR1 SGHTA, CDR2 FQGTGA. The CDR3 is 15 amino acids. The V and J ends lost 5 bases and 2 bases, in that order; junction bases with no gene match: 9. The CDR3: CASSPGNRGPYEQYF. The DNA for the CDR3 is TGTGCCAGCAGCCCGGGGAACAGGGGTCCCTACGAGCAGTACTTC.

The chain combines TRBV6-5 with TRBJ2-5; 8 bases match TRBD2. V shed 7 bases, J shed 4 bases, and the junction held 5 bases outside the gene matches. Germline V gene lookup returns CDR1 MNHEY and CDR2 SVGAGI. This CDR3 has 13 residues. CDR3: CASTGGTLETQYF. The DNA for the CDR3 is TGTGCCAGCACGGGGGGGACTTTAGAGACCCAGTACTTC.

J is TRBJ1-3 and V is TRBV5-1, with D perhaps matching TRBD1 (6 bases). Germline CDR1 is SGHRS and CDR2 is YFSETQ. Between the trimmed V and J ends, which lost 0 bases and 1 base, there was a span of 23 bases. The CDR3 has 20 residues. The CDR3 coding sequence is TGCGCCAGCAGCTTGGTTATGGGCGGGACAAGACTTTCTTCTGGAAACACCATATATTTT. Translation gives CASSLVMGGTRLSSGNTIYF.

Notes on this clone: The identical CDR3 is also encoded by other nucleotide sequences in the sample. The chain links TRBV5-6 to TRBJ2-2; TRBD1 or TRBD2 may be the D gene (5 bases each). Germline-derived CDR1 and CDR2 are SGHDT and YYEEEE. Trimming cost V 5 bases and J 2 bases, with 10 bases left between them. The CDR3 totals 14 residues. DNA for the CDR3: TGTGCCAGCAGTTCCGGGACCAACACCGGGGAGCTGTTTTTT. It yields the protein CASSSGTNTGELFF.

The rearrangement joins TRBV7-3 to TRBJ2-3; D unresolved. Germline loops: CDR1 SGHTA, CDR2 FQGTGA. The CDR3 runs 14 residues. V lost 7 bases and J lost 3, with 14 bases in between. CDR3 in amino acids: CASTLGLVTDTQYF. The CDR3 DNA is TGTGCCAGCACCCTAGGCCTTGTGACAGATACGCAGTATTTT.

The CDR3 region is CASSLGRGGTEAFF. The CDR3 nucleotides are TGTGCCAGCAGCTTAGGCAGGGGTGGCACTGAAGCTTTCTTT. This sequence joins TRBV7-9 and TRBJ1-1, with a weak D call TRBD1 (6 bases). CDR1 is SEHNR and CDR2 is FQNEAQ in the germline V gene (reference sequence). V lost 1 base and J lost 4, with 10 bases in between. The CDR3 covers 14 residues.

The chain is built from TRBV7-9 and TRBJ1-1; D not certain. The CDR3 is 15 residues long. V was trimmed by 2 bases and J by 3 bases, leaving 13 bases between them. Germline V gives CDR1 SEHNR, CDR2 FQNEAQ (reference sequence). This CDR3 reads CASSLHSSGDTEAFF. The CDR3 DNA sequence: TGTGCCAGCAGCTTACACTCCTCCGGGGACACTGAAGCTTTCTTT.

The chain links TRBV27 to TRBJ2-5; no clear D gene. The CDR3 extends over 13 amino acids. Trimming removed 3 bases from V and 5 bases from J, with 10 bases in between. The germline gives CDR1 MNHEY, CDR2 SMNVEV (reference sequence). The DNA of the CDR3 is TGTGCCAGCAGTTTTGGTAGTCATGAGACCCAGTACTTC. Amino acids: CASSFGSHETQYF.

This chain joins TRBV4-1 and TRBJ2-3; D might be TRBD1 (6 bases). Germline loops: CDR1 MGHRA, CDR2 YSYEKL. The CDR3 is 15 residues long. With 5 bases removed from V and 2 bases from J, the gap between germline ends came to 14 bases. CDR3 loop: CASSARQDITDTQYF. In DNA, the CDR3 is TGCGCCAGCAGCGCCCGACAGGATATCACAGATACGCAGTATTTT.

The V call is TRBV6-6, the J call TRBJ1-1; no clear D gene. V shed 2 bases and J shed 1 base, with 11 bases lying between them. This CDR3 contains 15 residues. The germline CDR1 and CDR2 sequences are MNHNY and SVGAGI (reference sequence). CDR3 amino acids: CASSYGIAGNTEAFF. CDR3 sequence (DNA): TGTGCCAGCAGTTACGGTATCGCAGGGAACACTGAAGCTTTCTTT.

The chain couples TRBV6-5 to TRBJ1-1; a possible D gene is TRBD1 (5 bases). Germline CDR1 and CDR2: MNHEY and SVGAGI. This CDR3 spans 13 amino acids. V was pared by 4 bases and J by 4 bases, with 10 bases between. The CDR3 nucleotides read TGTGCCAGCAGTTTTGGGGGAATCACTGAAGCTTTCTTT. Translation: CASSFGGITEAFF.

The rearrangement joins TRBV27 to TRBJ2-5, with D perhaps TRBD2 (6 bases). The CDR3 sequence is 15 residues long. The ends were cut back, 3 bases at V and 5 bases at J, with 16 bases in the middle. Germline assignment: CDR1 MNHEY and CDR2 SMNVEV (reference sequence). The CDR3 nucleotides read TGTGCCAGCAGTTTTGTCAGGGAGGCCTCGGAGACCCAGTACTTC. It encodes CASSFVREASETQYF.

The J gene is TRBJ2-7, the V gene TRBV14; TRBD1 might be the D (5 bases). The CDR3 is 16 amino acids. V lost 0 bases, J lost 1 base, and 13 bases lay in between. Germline-derived CDR1 and CDR2 are SGHDN and FVKESK. CDR3 loop: CASSQDWTMTSYEQYF. For the CDR3, the DNA is TGTGCCAGCAGCCAAGATTGGACAATGACATCCTACGAGCAGTACTTC.

A single count supports this clone. The J gene is TRBJ1-1, the V gene TRBV19; 9 positions agree with TRBD1. The V gene's germline CDR1 is LNHDA and CDR2 SQIVND (reference sequence). With V trimmed by 5 bases and J by 4 bases, 5 bases remained unmatched. This CDR3 comprises 14 residues. CDR3 amino acids: CASSYRGRGTEAFF. CDR3 DNA sequence: TGTGCCAGTAGTTACAGGGGGCGAGGCACTGAAGCTTTCTTT.

The J gene is TRBJ1-1, the V gene TRBV5-1; possibly TRBD1 for D (6 bases). This CDR3 is 15 amino acids long. Germline CDR1 reads SGHRS; CDR2 reads YFSETQ. Trimming left V 1 base short and J 0 bases short, with 10 bases between. The CDR3 protein is CASSLSGQLNTEAFF. CDR3 nucleotide sequence: TGCGCCAGCAGCTTGTCCGGACAGTTGAACACTGAAGCTTTCTTT.

This CDR3 reads CSVEGDSSYEQYF. CDR3 nucleotides: TGCAGCGTTGAGGGGGACTCCTCCTACGAGCAGTACTTC. The rearrangement uses TRBV29-1 and TRBJ2-7; D is possibly TRBD2 (6 bases). The CDR3 has 13 residues. CDR1 and CDR2 from the germline V gene are SQVTM and ANQGSEA. The ends were cut back, 3 bases at V and 0 bases at J, with 9 bases in the middle.

CDR3 loop: CASSSTFPGSEAFF. The CDR3 coding sequence is TGTGCCAGCAGCTCGACATTCCCAGGGAGTGAAGCTTTCTTT. The chain combines TRBV7-2 with TRBJ1-1, with D maybe TRBD1 (5 bases). Germline CDR1 SGHTA, CDR2 FQGNSA. The CDR3 is made up of 14 amino acids. The V end was cut by 4 bases, the J end by 7 bases, with 16 bases between.

The chain joins TRBV24-1 to TRBJ2-2; the D gene is possibly TRBD1 (7 bases). This CDR3 spans 16 amino acids. Trimming shortened V by 1 base and J by 4 bases, and 12 bases separated the two germline ends. Germline lookup yields CDR1 KGHDR and CDR2 SFDVKD. CDR3: CATSDFRGDGTGELFF. The CDR3 nucleotides read TGTGCCACCAGTGATTTCAGGGGGGACGGCACCGGGGAGCTGTTTTTT.

With respect to this clone: Other DNA sequences in this specimen translate into the identical CDR3. The chain employs TRBV6-5 and TRBJ2-7; the match to TRBD1 covers 7 bases. CDR3 length equals 12 residues. V gave up 7 bases and J gave up 5 bases; unmatched junction bases: 5. Germline assignment: CDR1 MNHEY and CDR2 SVGAGI. DNA for the CDR3: TGTGCCAGCATGGGGACAGTTAACGAGCAGTACTTC. As protein: CASMGTVNEQYF.

The chain has TRBV7-2 and TRBJ1-5; the D is unclear. The CDR3 loop spans 12 amino acids. CDR1 is SGHTA and CDR2 is FQGNSA in the germline V gene. V was cut by 3 bases and J by 7 bases, with 7 bases left in between. The CDR3 sequence: CASSFSRQPQHF. As DNA, the CDR3 is TGTGCCAGCAGCTTTTCCCGGCAGCCCCAGCATTTT.

The table lists this clone with a few counts. This chain links TRBV5-1 with TRBJ2-7; D is possibly TRBD1 (6 bases). Germline CDR1 reads SGHRS; CDR2 reads YFSETQ. Trimming took off 3 bases at V and 1 base at J, with 11 bases between the two ends. The CDR3 runs to 14 residues. In nucleotides, the CDR3 is TGCGCCAGCAGCTCCCAGGGGACGTCCTACGAGCAGTACTTC. Protein product: CASSSQGTSYEQYF.

The CDR3 DNA sequence: TGTGCCAGCAGCTTAGGCGATAGCAATCAGCCCCAGCATTTT. Protein: CASSLGDSNQPQHF. The chain is built from TRBV7-6 and TRBJ1-5; unclear D gene. Trimming shortened V by 1 base and J by 0 bases, and 4 bases separated the two germline ends. Germline V gene sequence: CDR1 SGHVS, CDR2 FNYEAQ. The CDR3 has 14 residues.

The V gene is TRBV12-3 or TRBV12-4, the J gene TRBJ1-2; tentatively, D is TRBD1 (6 bases). The CDR3 is 12 amino acids. V lost 5 bases, J lost 4 bases, and 8 bases lay in between. In DNA, the CDR3 is TGTGCCAGCAGTCGACAGGCCTATGGCTACACCTTC. Protein product: CASSRQAYGYTF.

The chain joins TRBV5-3 to TRBJ2-2; TRBD1 matches at 9 bases. TRBV5-3 is an ORF, and what it does is uncertain. The CDR3 extends over 16 amino acids. The junction had 12 bases not matched to a gene; V was cut back by 5 bases and J by 7 bases. The CDR3 DNA follows: TGTGCCAGAAGGGACCGGGACAGGGAGGACATCGGGGAGCTGTTTTTT. Translating it yields CARRDRDREDIGELFF.

This clone was seen once. This chain links TRBV18 with TRBJ2-7; 8 bases are a match to TRBD2. J was trimmed by 9 bases and V by 4 bases; bases with no gene match: 20. The CDR3 contains 17 residues. CDR1 and CDR2 from the germline V gene are KGHSH and LQKENI. In DNA form, the CDR3 reads TGTGCCAGCTCACTCGGGACTTCCCTAGCGGGCGGAATCGGGCAGTACTTC. Residues: CASSLGTSLAGGIGQYF.